This TCR beta chain is drawn from a study of OX40 agonist ivuxolimab in advanced cancers. The study in broad terms: Ivuxolimab, which targeted the costimulatory receptor OX40 (CD134), was an agonistic, fully human IgG2 monoclonal antibody. Intravenous ivuxolimab was administered to patients every 2 weeks at six dose levels: 0.01, 0.1, 0.3, 1.5, 3 and 10 mg/kg. Among the 52 dose-escalation patients, some 20 had hepatocellular carcinoma, approximately 15 melanoma, 9 renal cell carcinoma and 9 head and neck cancer. In the dose-escalation cohort, 82.7% of patients were male, and the mean age was approximately 60 years with a range of about 20 to 80. Patients were allowed to have had prior anti-PD-1, anti-PD-L1 or anti-CTLA-4 therapy, and around 40% of the dose-escalation patients had previously received checkpoint inhibitors. Three dose-escalation patients achieved partial responses, one with hepatocellular carcinoma and two with cutaneous melanoma. The point of sequencing TCRbeta in the periphery was to test whether ivuxolimab changed TCR sequence diversity and drove clonal T-cell expansion. The paper describes the monotherapy dose-escalation part (N = 52 patients) of the phase I trial of ivuxolimab.

As regards this clone: No cognate antigen has been identified for it. Per-nucleotide qualities are absent, and no much larger clonotype sits a single base away.

Genomic DNA was isolated from the sorted cells so that the TCRbeta CDR3 region could be sequenced. TCRbeta CDR3 regions were sequenced using the immunoSEQ Assay. TCRdb carries this immuneACCESS record with in-frame sequences only. Its versions omit some clonotypes, under half of them owing to an unresolved V gene in the studies checked, with the rest unexplained. Within this sample are approximately 60,000 clones, with approximately 84% of them counted one time only. The top ten clones comprise less than 2.5% of the sample. The trial excluded patients who had a history of autoimmune disease or who were on systemic immunosuppression. Peripheral blood for TCR sequencing was collected from all dose cohorts at baseline, on cycle 4 day 1, and on cycle 7 day 1. Samples were obtained from an open-label, multicenter, first-in-human phase I dose-escalation trial of ivuxolimab. Adults with locally advanced or metastatic head and neck squamous cell, hepatocellular, melanoma or renal cell carcinoma were enrolled in the trial. Before TCR sequencing, CD4+ T cells and CD8+ T cells from peripheral blood were sorted into separate populations.

Trimming at the junction amounts to 5 bases on V and 0 bases on J, and the germline ends lie 5 bases apart. CDR1 and CDR2 are read off the germline V gene as SGHNT and YENEEA. From cysteine to phenylalanine, the CDR3 is 12 amino acids long. Of the read, only the CDR3 DNA is kept; its 36 bases are in frame from base 1. Summary of the overall study and its limitations: Clonal expansion of both CD4+ and CD8+ blood T cells was observed from baseline to week 6 at doses 0.1 to 3.0 mg/kg. After ivuxolimab, more expanded clones were found on average in CD8+ T cells than in CD4+ T cells. The antigen specificity of the clonally expanded peripheral T cells was not determined. Low levels of normalized T-cell clonal expansion were also seen in some nonresponding patients. In the 0.1-3.0 mg/kg groups, partial responders had among the lowest normalized peripheral clonal expansion, particularly in CD8+ T cells.

This clonotype was sampled from an adult with an advanced solid tumor such as melanoma, head and neck, liver or kidney cancer. The chain is encoded by TRBV11-3 joined to TRBJ2-7; the D gene is unclear. Sequenced material: CD4+ or CD8+ T cells sorted from blood, taken in a trial of the OX40 agonist ivuxolimab. In nucleotides, the sequence is TGTGCCAGCAGCCCTAGCTCCTACGAGCAGTACTTC. Translation gives CASSPSSYEQYF.